This TCR beta chain is from a study of T cell repertoires in cytomegalovirus infection. Regarding the study as a whole: Adding up the frequency of public TCR beta families identified people who carried CMV plus the relevant HLA.

There are many counts of this clonotype. Its antigen remains unknown. TCRdb independently ran MiXCR on the reads; one entry per CDR3 protein. The data show about 260,000 distinct CDR3 sequences, about an eighth seen once. The receptor was isolated from a human donor in good health (CMV status not recorded). Some clones in this sample may be carry-over from other donors' samples. Sequencing was done on a sample of PBMCs.

DNA of the CDR3: TGTGCCAGCAGTTCGCGGACTAGCGGGAGATTCCACAATGAGCAGTTCTTC. It translates to CASSSRTSGRFHNEQFF. V usage is TRBV6-2 or TRBV6-3 and J usage is TRBJ2-1; the match to TRBD2 covers 13 bases. The CDR3 contains 17 residues. Germline V lookup: CDR1 MNHEY, CDR2 SVGEGT. With V trimmed by 4 bases and J by 5 bases, 8 bases remained unmatched.